Following are 6 T cell receptor beta chains from one sample sequenced in a study of cytomegalovirus exposure and HLA in healthy donors (dated by TCRdb to the late 2010s). Library generation was performed with the immunoSEQ multiplex PCR assay. For the multiplex PCR, a mixture combining 60 forward primers for TCR Vbeta segments and 13 reverse primers for TCR Jbeta segments was used. Held by TCRdb, this immuneACCESS table contains in-frame sequences only and omits some clones. Under half of the omission traces to an unresolved V gene where checked; the cause of the rest is unknown. In this sample the table shows 150,000 to 200,000 clones, 65% to 80% of which occur a single time. The top ten hold more than 3% of the sample. The sample was PBMCs. The receptor source for this set is a male donor in good health and CMV-seronegative.

The V gene is TRBV5-1, the J gene TRBJ2-7; D possibly corresponds to TRBD1 (6 bases). This CDR3 contains 15 residues. Trimming pared 4 bases from V and 3 bases from J, leaving 17 bases between. CDR1 and CDR2 from the germline V gene are SGHRS and YFSETQ. CDR3 in amino acids: CASSLPGTTFYEQYF. The DNA for the CDR3 is TGCGCCAGCAGCCTCCCCGGGACAACATTCTACGAGCAGTACTTC.

DNA for the CDR3: TGTGCCAGCAGCTACCCGGGACAGGGGGCGTCCAATGAGCAGTTCTTC. Encoded protein: CASSYPGQGASNEQFF. The chain is built from TRBV7-9 and TRBJ2-1; 12 bases match TRBD1. J was trimmed by 6 bases and V by 4 bases; bases with no gene match: 7. Germline assignment: CDR1 SEHNR and CDR2 FQNEAQ (reference sequence). This CDR3 comprises 16 residues.

This chain connects TRBV25-1 to TRBJ2-5; tentatively, D is TRBD1 (6 bases). Trimming removed 5 bases at V and 5 bases at J, with 18 bases between. Germline CDR1 MGHDK, CDR2 SYGVNS. The CDR3 totals 15 residues. This CDR3 is CASSTPGQKGETQYF. CDR3 sequence (DNA): TGTGCCAGCAGTACCCCGGGACAAAAGGGGGAGACCCAGTACTTC. Drawing the rest from reference TRBV25-1 and TRBJ2-5, the complete variable domain is EADIYQTPRYLVIGTGKKITLECSQTMGHDKMYWYQQDPGMELHLIHYSYGVNSTEKGDLSSESTVSRIRTEHFPLTLESARPSHTSQYLCASSTPGQKGETQYFGPGTRLLVL.

The chain links TRBV30 to TRBJ2-7; 11 nucleotides align to TRBD2. V lost 5 bases to trimming and J lost 6 bases; unmatched junction nucleotides: 6. The CDR3 totals 13 residues. The germline V gene encodes CDR1 GTSNPN and CDR2 SVGIG (reference sequence). CDR3 loop: CAWGTSGSSEQYF. The CDR3 nucleotides are TGTGCCTGGGGTACTAGCGGGAGCTCCGAGCAGTACTTC.

This clone was observed a handful of times. The chain combines TRBV5-1 with TRBJ1-6; D unclear. The V gene lost 0 bases and the J gene lost 9 bases, with 13 bases spanning the gap. Germline V gives CDR1 SGHRS, CDR2 YFSETQ. CDR3 length: 15 residues. The CDR3 nucleotides are TGCGCCAGCAGCTTGGAGGCAGGCCAAGGTTCACCCCTCCACTTT. Residues: CASSLEAGQGSPLHF.

The rearrangement uses TRBV18 and TRBJ1-4; D is unclear. In germline, CDR1 is KGHSH, CDR2 LQKENI. The CDR3 spans 17 residues. Trimming left V 2 bases short and J 0 bases short, with 13 bases between. This CDR3 is CASSPGPRITTNEKLFF. The CDR3 nucleotides are TGTGCCAGCTCACCAGGGCCGCGAATAACAACTAATGAAAAACTGTTTTTT.